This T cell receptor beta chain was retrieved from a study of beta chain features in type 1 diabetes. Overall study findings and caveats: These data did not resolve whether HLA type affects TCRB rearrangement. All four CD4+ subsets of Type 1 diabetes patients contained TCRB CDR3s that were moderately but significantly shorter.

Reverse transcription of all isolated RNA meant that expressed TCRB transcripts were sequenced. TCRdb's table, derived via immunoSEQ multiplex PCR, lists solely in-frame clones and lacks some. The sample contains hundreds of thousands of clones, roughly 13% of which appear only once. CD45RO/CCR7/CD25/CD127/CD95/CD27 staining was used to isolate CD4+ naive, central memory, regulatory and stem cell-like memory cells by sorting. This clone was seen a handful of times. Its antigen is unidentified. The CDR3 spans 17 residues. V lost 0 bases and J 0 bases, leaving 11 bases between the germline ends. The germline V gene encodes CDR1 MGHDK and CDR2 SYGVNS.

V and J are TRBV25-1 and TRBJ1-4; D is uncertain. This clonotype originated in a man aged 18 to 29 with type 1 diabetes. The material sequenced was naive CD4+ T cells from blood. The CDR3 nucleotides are TGTGCCAGCAGTGAATATGTCTGGGAGGCAACTAATGAAAAACTGTTTTTT. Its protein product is CASSEYVWEATNEKLFF. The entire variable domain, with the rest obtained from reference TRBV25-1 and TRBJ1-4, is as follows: EADIYQTPRYLVIGTGKKITLECSQTMGHDKMYWYQQDPGMELHLIHYSYGVNSTEKGDLSSESTVSRIRTEHFPLTLESARPSHTSQYLCASSEYVWEATNEKLFFGSGTQLSVL.